This record concerns one T cell receptor (beta chain) sequence. The repertoire was sequenced with immunoSEQ multiplex PCR; TCRdb's copy has only in-frame clones and lacks some. The sample has 120,000 or so clones, about 85% seen once. The source of the sample is a study of T cell responses to AZD1222 COVID-19 vaccine. This CDR3 region has 14 residues. With 5 bases removed from V and 3 bases from J, the gap between germline ends came to 10 bases. Germline V lookup: CDR1 KGHDR, CDR2 SFDVKD. The origin of this receptor is an adult in good health. This chain uses TRBV24-1 with TRBJ1-5; D uncertain. The sequenced sample was peripheral blood, obtained on day 0 of AZD1222 vaccination. The CDR3 sequence: CATSGPSTNQPQHF. Here the CDR3 DNA reads TGTGCCACCAGTGGCCCATCTACCAATCAGCCCCAGCATTTT.